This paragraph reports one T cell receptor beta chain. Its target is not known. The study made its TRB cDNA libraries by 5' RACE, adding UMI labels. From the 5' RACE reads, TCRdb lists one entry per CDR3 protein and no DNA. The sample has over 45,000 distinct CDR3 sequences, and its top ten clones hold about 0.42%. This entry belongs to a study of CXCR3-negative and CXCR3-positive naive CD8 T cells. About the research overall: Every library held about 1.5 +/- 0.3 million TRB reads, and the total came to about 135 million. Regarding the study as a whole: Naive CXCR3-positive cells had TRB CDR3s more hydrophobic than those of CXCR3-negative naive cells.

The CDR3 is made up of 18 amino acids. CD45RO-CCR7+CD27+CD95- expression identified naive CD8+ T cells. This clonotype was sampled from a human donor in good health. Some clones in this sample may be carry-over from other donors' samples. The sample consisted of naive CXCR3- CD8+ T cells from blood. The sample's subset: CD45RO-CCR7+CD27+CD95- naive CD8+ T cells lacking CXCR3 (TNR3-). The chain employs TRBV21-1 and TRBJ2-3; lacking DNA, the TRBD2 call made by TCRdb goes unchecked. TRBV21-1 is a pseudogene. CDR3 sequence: CASSKAGLAGVGTDTQYF.